These 29 T cell receptor beta chains came from one sample sequenced in a study of spatial heterogeneity in lung cancer. Time point specified: sample taken at primary tumor resection. TCRs were sequenced from unsorted whole RNA of tumor, nontumor lung or PBMC. One entry per CDR3 protein, called by TCRdb with MiXCR from the 5' RACE reads. In the table there are roughly 8,000 distinct CDR3 sequences, 7.5% to 10% of which are singletons. This specimen consisted of PBMCs, obtained at surgery. Receptor source: a male donor with early-stage non-small cell lung cancer.

This clonotype occurred many times. Found in a library prepared for alpha chains, this beta chain is an off-target read, and its abundance has little meaning. This chain uses TRBV6-5 with TRBJ2-7; TRBD2 matches at 9 bases. This CDR3 has 14 amino acids. CDR1 and CDR2 from the germline V gene are MNHEY and SVGAGI. V lost 10 bases to trimming and J lost 6 bases; unmatched junction nucleotides: 13. The CDR3 is CATRSGRKNVEQYF. DNA of the CDR3: TGTGCCACCCGGAGCGGGAGGAAAAATGTCGAGCAGTACTTC.

This clonotype was recorded many times. This beta chain turned up in a library designed for alpha chains; as an off-target read, its abundance says little. V usage is TRBV12-3 or TRBV12-4 and J usage is TRBJ2-4, with D perhaps matching TRBD2 (6 bases). The CDR3 is 14 amino acids. V lost 4 bases, J lost 8 bases, and 15 bases lay in between. Here the CDR3 reads CASSSQFTGDIQYF. The CDR3, as DNA: TGTGCCAGCAGTTCTCAGTTCACGGGGGACATTCAGTACTTC.

This clonotype was seen ten or more times. Little can be read into the size of this beta chain, an off-target read in a library designed for alpha chains. CDR3 residues: CASSENRGSSNQPQHF. The CDR3 region has the DNA TGTGCCAGCAGTGAAAACAGGGGAAGTAGCAATCAGCCCCAGCATTTT. The chain links TRBV6-1 to TRBJ1-5; 7 nucleotides match TRBD1. The CDR3 is 16 residues long. In germline, CDR1 is MNHNS, CDR2 SASEGT. The ends lost 2 bases at V and 0 bases at J; junction bases unmatched: 4.

The table lists this clonotype with many counts. This beta chain is off target for a library built for alpha chains, so its abundance means little. The chain combines TRBV7-9 with TRBJ2-4; D unclear. Between the trimmed V and J ends, which lost 3 bases and 1 base, there was a span of 13 bases. This CDR3 spans 16 amino acids. Germline V gene data show CDR1 as SEHNR and CDR2 as FQNEAQ (reference sequence). Here the CDR3 DNA reads TGTGCCAGCAGCTTCGGAGACATTCTGGCCAAAAACATTCAGTACTTC. Translating it yields CASSFGDILAKNIQYF. The whole variable domain, filled in from reference TRBV7-9 and TRBJ2-4, reads DTGVSQNPRHKITKRGQNVTFRCDPISEHNRLYWYRQTLGQGPEFLTYFQNEAQLEKSRLLSDRFSAERPKGSFSTLEIQRTEQGDSAMYLCASSFGDILAKNIQYFGAGTRLSVL.

This clonotype was counted at least ten times. This beta chain is an unintended read in a library built for alpha chains; its size means little. The V call is TRBV11-1, the J call TRBJ2-5; 9 bases fit TRBD1. The ends lost 5 bases at V and 2 bases at J; junction bases unmatched: 3. The length of the CDR3 is 14 residues. Germline CDR1 and CDR2: SGHAT and FQDESV (reference sequence). CDR3 nucleotides: TGTGCCAGCAGCAAGGGACAGGGTCAAGAGACCCAGTACTTC. Translating gives CASSKGQGQETQYF.

Judged by abundance, this clonotype is medium-sized. This beta chain appears as a stray read in a library generated for alpha chains; its size is not informative. The chain has TRBV7-9 and TRBJ1-2; the D is unclear. The CDR3 contains 13 residues. The germline V and J ends were trimmed by 1 base and 5 bases, with 8 bases remaining between them. CDR1 and CDR2 from the germline V gene are SEHNR and FQNEAQ (reference sequence). In DNA, the CDR3 is TGTGCCAGCAGCTTAGGGTCCGGTTATGGCTACACCTTC. Translated, it gives CASSLGSGYGYTF.

This clonotype was picked up a small number of times. In a library made to pick up alpha chains, this beta chain is a stray read with a size that means little. The chain joins TRBV7-8 to TRBJ2-1, with D tentatively TRBD1 (6 bases). V lost 3 bases and J 9 bases, leaving 18 bases between the germline ends. CDR3 length equals 15 residues. Germline V lookup: CDR1 SGHVS, CDR2 FQNEAQ. CDR3 region: CASSFRDTIRSEQFF. The CDR3 DNA is TGTGCCAGCAGCTTCCGGGACACCATAAGGAGTGAGCAGTTCTTC. The full variable domain, with the rest looked up from reference TRBV7-8 and TRBJ2-1, is GAGVSQSPRYKVAKRGQDVALRCDPISGHVSLFWYQQALGQGPEFLTYFQNEAQLDKSGLPSDRFFAERPEGSVSTLKIQRTQQEDSAVYLCASSFRDTIRSEQFFGPGTRLTVL.

This clonotype was seen ten or more times. Little can be read into the size of this beta chain, an off-target read in a library designed for alpha chains. The V gene is TRBV10-3, the J gene TRBJ2-1, with D maybe TRBD2 (6 bases). V was clipped by 4 bases and J by 6 bases, with 10 bases between them. Germline V gene data show CDR1 as ENHRY and CDR2 as SYGVKD. CDR3 length: 13 residues. CDR3 protein: CAISAGSGNEQFF. The DNA for the CDR3 is TGTGCCATCAGTGCCGGGAGTGGCAATGAGCAGTTCTTC.

By share, this clonotype counts as medium-sized. This beta chain is an off-target read within a library intended for alpha chains, so its frequency means little. V and J are TRBV4-3 and TRBJ2-6, with 9 bases identical to TRBD1. With V trimmed by 2 bases and J by 0 bases, 11 bases remained unmatched. Germline V gene data show CDR1 as LGHNA and CDR2 as YSLEER. The length of the CDR3 is 20 residues. CDR3 region: CASSQYSGGQGVSGANVLTF. CDR3 DNA sequence: TGCGCCAGCAGCCAATATTCCGGGGGACAGGGAGTCTCTGGGGCCAACGTCCTGACTTTC.

In its sample, this clonotype was seen many times. Because the library targeted alpha chains, this beta chain is an off-target read whose size means little. This sequence joins TRBV18 and TRBJ2-7, with D unclear. CDR3 length equals 17 residues. The germline CDR1 and CDR2 sequences are KGHSH and LQKENI. Trimming stripped 0 bases from V and 3 bases from J, with 18 bases between. The CDR3 sequence: CASSPPLSETNYYEQYF. The CDR3 DNA is TGTGCCAGCTCACCACCGTTAAGCGAGACCAACTACTACGAGCAGTACTTC.

This clonotype was seen repeatedly, ten times or more. Found in a library prepared for alpha chains, this beta chain is an off-target read, and its abundance has little meaning. The V call is TRBV4-1, the J call TRBJ2-2; D is possibly TRBD1 or TRBD2 (5 bases each). Germline V CDR1 and CDR2: MGHRA, YSYEKL. Deletions cut 0 bases from V and 2 bases from J, with 13 bases between. The CDR3 consists of 17 residues. CDR3 residues: CASSQDPGTANTGELFF. Written as DNA, the CDR3 is TGCGCCAGCAGCCAAGATCCAGGGACCGCTAACACCGGGGAGCTGTTTTTT.

This clonotype has a count of ten or more. This beta chain slipped into a library made for alpha chains as a stray read, so its size is not meaningful. V gene TRBV20-1 combines with J gene TRBJ2-7; 10 positions agree with TRBD2. The ends lost 4 bases at V and 5 bases at J; junction bases unmatched: 11. Germline CDR1 and CDR2: DFQATT and SNEGSKA (reference sequence). The CDR3 is 15 amino acids. CDR3 DNA: TGCAGTGCTACCCCACTAGCGGGGACCGCTGACGAGCAGTACTTC. This sequence encodes CSATPLAGTADEQYF.

This clonotype was detected many times. This beta chain was picked up by a library intended for alpha chains and is off target, so its count carries little meaning. V is TRBV10-3 and J is TRBJ2-2; D call uncertain. Between the trimmed V and J ends, which lost 4 bases and 5 bases, there was a span of 14 bases. The germline CDR1 and CDR2 sequences are ENHRY and SYGVKD. The CDR3 runs 15 residues. CDR3 in DNA: TGTGCCATCAGTGTCGCTGACTTGAGGACCGGGGAGCTGTTTTTT. This codes for CAISVADLRTGELFF.

This clonotype was seen more than once but under ten times. A library prepared for alpha chains yielded this beta chain as an off-target read; its size is of little meaning. The chain employs TRBV12-3 or TRBV12-4 and TRBJ2-3; no firm D call. CDR3 length: 16 residues. V was trimmed by 4 bases and J by 4 bases, leaving 18 bases between them. CDR3 DNA sequence: TGTGCCAGCAGTTCACTTCTAGGAGAGTGGGCAGATACGCAGTATTTT. This encodes CASSSLLGEWADTQYF.

This clonotype was seen repeatedly, ten times or more. This beta chain is a stray read from a library made for alpha chains; its abundance is not meaningful. The V call is TRBV29-1, the J call TRBJ2-2; no firm D call. Germline lookup yields CDR1 SQVTM and CDR2 ANQGSEA. V dropped 6 bases and J dropped 1 base, with 3 bases sitting between them. CDR3 length equals 11 residues. DNA of the CDR3: TGCAGCGTCCTGAACACCGGGGAGCTGTTTTTT. Amino acid sequence: CSVLNTGELFF.

This clonotype was picked up many times. Found in a library prepared for alpha chains, this beta chain is an off-target read, and its abundance has little meaning. CDR3 protein: CSIPRGPSDYGYTF. As DNA, the CDR3 is TGCAGCATTCCTAGGGGCCCAAGCGATTATGGCTACACCTTC. The chain couples TRBV29-1 to TRBJ1-2; possible D gene TRBD1, 5 bases. The CDR3 has 14 residues. Per the germline V gene, CDR1 is SQVTM and CDR2 is ANQGSEA. V was shortened by 8 bases and J by 5 bases, with 21 bases between the two germline ends.

This clonotype was observed at least ten times. A library prepared for alpha chains yielded this beta chain as an off-target read; its size is of little meaning. J is TRBJ1-1 and V is TRBV12-3 or TRBV12-4; D gene ambiguous. This CDR3 region has 13 residues. Trimming pared 3 bases from V and 1 base from J, leaving 6 bases between. CDR3 in DNA: TGTGCCAGCAGTTTCGACGGGAACACTGAAGCTTTCTTT. It specifies CASSFDGNTEAFF.

This clonotype has ten or more counts. Within a library made for alpha chains, this beta chain is off target, and its count is uninformative. This chain connects TRBV24-1 to TRBJ2-3; unclear D gene. Germline V gives CDR1 KGHDR, CDR2 SFDVKD. The CDR3 runs 13 residues. V dropped 4 bases and J dropped 2 bases, with 6 bases sitting between them. The CDR3 here is CATSDRSTDTQYF. In nucleotides, the CDR3 is TGTGCCACCAGTGACAGGTCCACAGATACGCAGTATTTT.

This clonotype is labeled as medium-sized (0.01 to 0.1%). In a library made to pick up alpha chains, this beta chain is a stray read with a size that means little. V gene TRBV10-2 combines with J gene TRBJ2-7; D gene unclear. The CDR3 extends over 16 amino acids. The germline V gene has CDR1 WSHSY and CDR2 SAAADI. Trimming stripped 4 bases from V and 0 bases from J, with 16 bases between. The CDR3 DNA reads as TGCGCCAGCAGTGCCGCCCCAGATTCAAGCTCCTACGAGCAGTACTTC. Translating it yields CASSAAPDSSSYEQYF.

Within the sample, this clonotype is medium-sized. This beta chain represents an off-target read in a library built for alpha chains; its size is of limited meaning. The V call is TRBV28, the J call TRBJ2-2; D is possibly TRBD1 (6 bases). This CDR3 contains 14 residues. Germline assignment: CDR1 MDHEN and CDR2 SYDVKM. Trimming removed 6 bases from V and 7 bases from J, with 15 bases in between. The CDR3 is CASRPQGSDGELFF. The CDR3 nucleotides are TGTGCCAGCAGACCTCAGGGGAGTGACGGGGAGCTGTTTTTT.

This clonotype is deemed medium-sized. The library was designed around alpha chains, so this beta chain is a stray read whose abundance carries little weight. The genes are TRBV15 and TRBJ1-2; 7 bases line up with TRBD1. CDR1 and CDR2 (germline): LNHNV, YYDKDF (reference sequence). The CDR3 runs to 15 residues. J lost 3 bases, V lost 5 bases, and 9 bases had no gene match. CDR3 loop: CATSGTGTADYGYTF. The CDR3 DNA is TGTGCCACCAGCGGAACAGGGACAGCGGACTATGGCTACACCTTC.

This clonotype has ten or more counts. This beta chain represents an off-target read in a library built for alpha chains; its size is of limited meaning. The chain is built from TRBV30 and TRBJ1-1; maybe TRBD1 (5 bases). The CDR3 totals 13 residues. Trimming cost V 2 bases and J 1 base, with 8 bases left between them. Germline CDR1 reads GTSNPN; CDR2 reads SVGIG (reference sequence). As DNA, the CDR3 is TGTGCCTGGAGTCGGGGGGGGAACACTGAAGCTTTCTTT. As protein: CAWSRGGNTEAFF.

This clonotype was observed many times. Because the library targeted alpha chains, this beta chain is an off-target read whose size means little. The chain joins TRBV12-3 or TRBV12-4 to TRBJ1-2, with 7 bases identical to TRBD1. CDR3 length equals 11 residues. With V trimmed by 6 bases and J by 7 bases, 2 bases remained unmatched. The CDR3 DNA reads TGTGCCAGCAGGTCAGGGGGTGGCTACACCTTC. This gives the protein CASRSGGGYTF.

This clonotype was detected many times. The library was built for alpha chains, so this beta chain is an off-target read and its size means little. This chain joins TRBV10-3 and TRBJ2-2; 7 nucleotides match TRBD1. The CDR3 length is 16 residues. J was trimmed by 0 bases and V by 9 bases; bases with no gene match: 10. Germline values: CDR1 ENHRY, CDR2 SYGVKD. The CDR3 DNA sequence: TGTGCCATTGCCGCCGGGACAGCCTCGAACACCGGGGAGCTGTTTTTT. Protein product: CAIAAGTASNTGELFF.

This clonotype was detected ten times or more. Being off target in a library aimed at alpha chains, this beta chain has a size of little meaning. V gene TRBV18 combines with J gene TRBJ2-5, with 8 bases aligning to TRBD1. V was clipped by 5 bases and J by 2 bases; unmatched bases: 7. Germline V gene lookup returns CDR1 KGHSH and CDR2 LQKENI. The CDR3 extends over 15 amino acids. CDR3: CASSRQGTKQETQYF. Here the CDR3 DNA reads TGTGCCAGCTCAAGACAGGGGACAAAACAAGAGACCCAGTACTTC.

The table lists this clonotype with many counts. The library was built for alpha chains, so this beta chain is an off-target read and its size means little. The rearrangement joins TRBV12-3 or TRBV12-4 to TRBJ2-1; weak D call: TRBD2 (5 bases). Trimming took off 7 bases at V and 9 bases at J, with 19 bases between the two ends. The CDR3 extends over 14 amino acids. CDR3 sequence reads: CASTLFLGAVEQFF. DNA of the CDR3: TGTGCCAGCACCCTCTTCCTGGGAGCTGTTGAGCAGTTCTTC.

This clonotype rates as medium-sized (0.01 to 0.1%). Because this beta chain is a stray read in a library intended to capture alpha chains, its abundance should not be given much weight. The chain uses TRBV10-3 and TRBJ2-1; 9 bases match TRBD2. The germline gives CDR1 ENHRY, CDR2 SYGVKD. After removal of 0 bases from V and 5 bases from J, the junction contained 8 bases not matched to a gene. The CDR3 extends over 17 amino acids. CDR3 in DNA: TGTGCCATCAGTGAGTCCCGCGCTAGCGGGGATAACAATGAGCAGTTCTTC. This sequence encodes CAISESRASGDNNEQFF.

This clonotype was counted at least ten times. This beta chain lies outside the target of a library built for alpha chains; its clone size means little. The chain is built from TRBV11-2 and TRBJ2-3, with 10 bases aligning to TRBD2. Germline trimming cut 4 bases from V and 2 bases from J; bases unmatched to any gene: 3. The CDR3 extends over 15 amino acids. Germline V lookup: CDR1 SGHAT, CDR2 FQNNGV. CDR3 nucleotide sequence: TGTGCCAGCAGCTCCGGACTAGCGGCCACAGATACGCAGTATTTT. Residues: CASSSGLAATDTQYF.

This clonotype is medium-sized within its sample. This beta chain is an off-target read within a library intended for alpha chains, so its frequency means little. The rearrangement links TRBV12-3 or TRBV12-4 to TRBJ2-7; D is unclear. The CDR3 spans 11 residues. V was pared by 5 bases and J by 3 bases, with 5 bases between. CDR3 nucleotides: TGTGCCAGCAGTCGTGACTACGAGCAGTACTTC. Translation: CASSRDYEQYF.